Detailed here is one TCR beta chain. This specimen comes from a study of CXCR3-negative and CXCR3-positive naive CD8 T cells. The CDR3 extends over 12 amino acids. CDR1 and CDR2 (germline): SGDLS, YYNGEE. Each TRB cDNA library was prepared by 5' RACE (with UMI labels). TCRdb reprocessed the 5' RACE reads and stores each CDR3 protein as one record, lacking DNA. The sample's table shows fewer than 90,000 distinct CDR3 sequences. Naive cells were sorted as CD45RO-, CCR7+, CD27+ and CD95-. The receptor comes from a human donor in good health. Some clones in this sample may be carry-over from other donors' samples. The J gene is TRBJ2-1, the V gene TRBV9; the D call of TRBD2 rests on TCRdb alone, since no DNA is present to check it. The source material was naive CXCR3- CD8+ T cells from blood. Subset in this sample: CD45RO-CCR7+CD27+CD95- naive CD8+ T cells lacking CXCR3 (TNR3-). CDR3 amino acids: CASSGTSNEQFF.